The 18 T cell receptor beta chains below come from one sample, sequenced in a study of glioma-infiltrating T cells. TCR alpha and beta CDR3 regions were amplified from RNA using iRepertoire nested multiplex PCR. Via MiXCR, TCRdb re-called the multiplex PCR reads, giving one row per CDR3 protein. The sample includes some 150,000 distinct CDR3 sequences, 35% to 50% of them seen just once. Sequences were obtained from glioma tissue, nonneoplastic brain tissue, or PBMCs (not recorded which). These receptors all stem from a human donor with low-grade glioma or glioblastoma, undergoing nonglioma brain surgery, or in good health (not recorded which).

This clonotype has just a few counts. V usage is TRBV20-1 and J usage is TRBJ2-1, with D possibly being TRBD2 (5 bases). From germline, CDR1 is DFQATT and CDR2 SNEGSKA (reference sequence). This CDR3 is built from 14 residues. Trimming left V 5 bases short and J 2 bases short, with 13 bases between. CDR3 bases: TGCAGTGCTGTTCGACCGGAGGCCTACAATGAGCAGTTCTTC. Translated: CSAVRPEAYNEQFF.

This clonotype was found a few times. V and J are TRBV6-1 and TRBJ2-7; TRBD1 is a possible D gene (5 bases). The germline CDR1 and CDR2 sequences are MNHNS and SASEGT. There are 14 residues in the CDR3. The V gene lost 2 bases and the J gene lost 0 bases, with 8 bases spanning the gap. In DNA form, the CDR3 reads TGTGCCAGCAGTGAATGGGGCTACTCCTACGAGCAGTACTTC. The encoded protein is CASSEWGYSYEQYF.

This clonotype has a handful of counts. The genes are TRBV6-1 and TRBJ1-2, with D perhaps matching TRBD1 (5 bases). From germline, CDR1 is MNHNS and CDR2 SASEGT. CDR3 length: 14 residues. V gave up 7 bases and J gave up 2 bases, with 14 bases separating them. The CDR3 here is CASKGGARNYGYTF. The CDR3, as DNA: TGTGCCAGCAAGGGCGGGGCCCGAAACTATGGCTACACCTTC.

V and J are TRBV20-1 and TRBJ2-7; 10 nucleotides agree with TRBD1. The CDR3 consists of 13 residues. V shed 6 bases, J shed 4 bases, and the junction held 6 bases outside the gene matches. Germline CDR1 DFQATT, CDR2 SNEGSKA (reference sequence). CDR3 DNA sequence: TGCAGTGCCTCCGGGACAGGGGTGTACGAGCAGTACTTC. Amino acids: CSASGTGVYEQYF.

The chain joins TRBV5-6 to TRBJ2-3, with D hard to call. V was clipped by 2 bases and J by 6 bases, with 7 bases between them. Germline CDR1 SGHDT, CDR2 YYEEEE. CDR3 length equals 12 residues. This CDR3 is CASSFTFDTQYF. DNA for the CDR3: TGTGCCAGCAGCTTTACCTTCGATACGCAGTATTTT.

The sample holds a few counts of this clonotype. The rearrangement uses TRBV7-2 and TRBJ2-7; 7 bases fit TRBD1. From germline, CDR1 is SGHTA and CDR2 FQGNSA. This CDR3 is built from 12 residues. Unmatched junction bases numbered 3, after V lost 3 bases and J lost 7 bases. The CDR3 protein is CASSFRGNEQYF. The CDR3 DNA reads TGTGCCAGCAGCTTCAGGGGGAATGAGCAGTACTTC. Drawing the rest from reference TRBV7-2 and TRBJ2-7, the complete variable domain is GAGVSQSPSNKVTEKGKDVELRCDPISGHTALYWYRQSLGQGLEFLIYFQGNSAPDKSGLPSDRFSAERTGGSVSTLTIQRTQQEDSAVYLCASSFRGNEQYFGPGTRLTVT.

The chain employs TRBV18 and TRBJ1-4; D is ambiguous. Between the trimmed V and J ends, which lost 2 bases and 6 bases, there was a span of 10 bases. Germline values: CDR1 KGHSH, CDR2 LQKENI. The CDR3 covers 14 residues. Here the CDR3 DNA reads TGTGCCAGCTCACCAGCGGAGAGTTATGAAAAACTGTTTTTT. It specifies CASSPAESYEKLFF.

V and J are TRBV6-4 and TRBJ1-5; tentative D call: TRBD1 (6 bases). This CDR3 has 16 residues. Germline assignment: CDR1 MRHNA and CDR2 SNTAGT. V lost 6 bases and J lost 4, with 19 bases in between. The CDR3 region has the DNA TGTGCCAGCAGGGGAAGGGGGAGTGGGAGAAATCAGCCCCAGCATTTT. Encoded protein: CASRGRGSGRNQPQHF.

A note on this clonotype: Germline and junction disagree at one end, which may indicate a read error. The rearrangement uses TRBV2 and TRBJ2-3; either TRBD1 or TRBD2 may fit D (6 bases each). The V gene's germline CDR1 is SNHLY and CDR2 FYNNEI. The CDR3 consists of 12 residues. This CDR3 is CASTGASDTQYF. In nucleotides, the CDR3 is TGTGCCAGTACGGGGGCTTCAGATACGCAATATTTT.

Regarding this clonotype: This may arise from a read error, as a much more abundant clone is one base away. V gene TRBV28 combines with J gene TRBJ2-3, with D unclear. The germline V gene encodes CDR1 MDHEN and CDR2 SYDVKM. This CDR3 has 13 amino acids. The V and J ends lost 6 bases and 5 bases respectively, with 12 bases between them. The CDR3 loop reads CASRNSWEDTQYF. The DNA for the CDR3 is TGTGCCAGCAGGAATAGTTGGGAAGATACGCAGTATTTT.

The V and J genes are TRBV6-2 or TRBV6-3 and TRBJ2-7, with TRBD1 identical over 8 bases. Trimming cost V 7 bases and J 2 bases; bases outside gene matches: 7. The germline V gene encodes CDR1 MNHEY and CDR2 SVGEGT. This CDR3 comprises 14 residues. Written as DNA, the CDR3 is TGTGCCAGCACCCAAGGGACAGGTCCCTACGAGCAGTACTTC. Translating gives CASTQGTGPYEQYF.

V usage is TRBV6-2 or TRBV6-3 and J usage is TRBJ2-3; no reliable D call. The CDR3 spans 13 residues. The germline V gene encodes CDR1 MNHEY and CDR2 SVGEGT. V was trimmed by 6 bases and J by 2 bases, leaving 9 bases between them. This CDR3 reads CASRGFLTDTQYF. CDR3 coding DNA: TGTGCCAGCAGGGGATTTCTCACAGATACGCAGTATTTT.

The CDR3 DNA is TGTGCCAGCGGGGACCTTAACTATGGCTACACCTTC. The encoded protein is CASGDLNYGYTF. The J gene is TRBJ1-2, the V gene TRBV6-1; maybe TRBD1 (5 bases). V lost 8 bases, J lost 1 base, and 8 bases lay in between. The germline gives CDR1 MNHNS, CDR2 SASEGT. The CDR3 extends over 12 amino acids.

The rearrangement links TRBV6-1 to TRBJ2-3, with 11 nucleotides matching TRBD2. J lost 5 bases, V lost 5 bases, and 9 bases had no gene match. This CDR3 is 16 amino acids long. CDR1 is MNHNS and CDR2 is SASEGT in the germline V gene. CDR3 nucleotides: TGTGCCAGCAGTCCAACTCTAGCGGGAGGAAAAGATACGCAGTATTTT. This sequence encodes CASSPTLAGGKDTQYF.

V usage is TRBV20-1 and J usage is TRBJ1-2, with a possible D match to TRBD1 (5 bases). Germline V CDR1 and CDR2: DFQATT, SNEGSKA (reference sequence). V was pared by 3 bases and J by 3 bases, with 11 bases between. CDR3 length: 13 residues. As DNA, the CDR3 is TGCAGTGCTAGGGGGGAGGCCTACTATGGCTACACCTTC. Translating it yields CSARGEAYYGYTF.

By sample fraction, this clonotype is medium-sized (0.01 to 0.1%). The V and J genes are TRBV25-1 and TRBJ1-1; D is uncertain. Germline CDR1 and CDR2: MGHDK and SYGVNS. V lost 6 bases and J lost 1, with 6 bases in between. This CDR3 contains 12 residues. CDR3 bases: TGTGCCAGCAGGGAGGGGAACACTGAAGCTTTCTTT. Translation: CASREGNTEAFF.

The chain links TRBV6-2 or TRBV6-3 to TRBJ1-2; no clear D gene. V was pared by 1 base and J by 1 base, with 13 bases between. The CDR3 covers 16 residues. Germline CDR1 MNHEY, CDR2 SVGEGT. CDR3 residues: CASSYLDQPDNYGYTF. The DNA of the CDR3 is TGTGCCAGCAGTTACTTGGACCAACCCGATAACTATGGCTACACCTTC.

The sample holds a few counts of this clonotype. The chain has TRBV20-1 and TRBJ2-7; D unclear. Germline loops: CDR1 DFQATT, CDR2 SNEGSKA (reference sequence). This CDR3 is built from 14 residues. V was cut by 3 bases and J by 0 bases, with 12 bases left in between. The CDR3 DNA reads TGCAGTGCTAGTTCCTCTACGGACTCCTACGAGCAGTACTTC. Its translation: CSASSSTDSYEQYF.